This entry lists 15 T cell receptor beta chains sequenced from one sample in a study of shared clonotypes between healthy human individuals. The protocol was immunoSEQ multiplex PCR, while the TCRdb copy is restricted to in-frame clones and leaves out a portion. This repertoire shows about 530,000 clones, around 79% found once; its top ten account for under 15%. Sequenced: PBMCs. These receptors were collected from a woman between 40 and 50 years old in good health. Some clones in this sample may be carry-over from other donors' samples.

V usage is TRBV7-2 and J usage is TRBJ2-2; no reliable D call. Germline V gene lookup returns CDR1 SGHTA and CDR2 FQGNSA. V was trimmed by 1 base and J by 2 bases, leaving 14 bases between them. There are 17 residues in the CDR3. This CDR3 is CASSLVLGSINTGELFF. The CDR3 DNA sequence: TGTGCCAGCAGCTTAGTCCTCGGATCTATTAACACCGGGGAGCTGTTTTTT.

This chain joins TRBV5-4 and TRBJ2-7, with D perhaps assigned TRBD1 or TRBD2 (6 bases each). V lost 3 bases and J lost 4, with 11 bases in between. The CDR3 totals 13 residues. Germline V gene sequence: CDR1 SGHNT, CDR2 YYREEE (reference sequence). CDR3 coding DNA: TGTGCCAGCAGCTCCGGGGGCCAGTACGAGCAGTACTTC. It encodes CASSSGGQYEQYF. Drawing the rest from reference TRBV5-4 and TRBJ2-7, the complete variable domain is ETGVTQSPTHLIKTRGQQVTLRCSSQSGHNTVSWYQQALGQGPQFIFQYYREEENGRGNFPPRFSGLQFPNYSSELNVNALELDDSALYLCASSSGGQYEQYFGPGTRLTVT.

CDR3 sequence reads: CASSLRVSGNYNEQFF. CDR3 DNA sequence: TGTGCCAGCAGCTTACGCGTTAGCGGAAACTACAATGAGCAGTTCTTC. V gene TRBV11-3 combines with J gene TRBJ2-1; D may be TRBD2 (6 bases). V was pared by 2 bases and J by 3 bases, with 14 bases between. This CDR3 contains 16 residues. The germline V gene encodes CDR1 SGHNT and CDR2 YENEEA.

The gene calls are TRBV13 and TRBJ2-7, with TRBD2 matching 7 bases. Germline V gene data show CDR1 as PRHDT and CDR2 as FYEKMQ (reference sequence). There are 14 residues in the CDR3. V was clipped by 0 bases and J by 3 bases; unmatched bases: 2. Written as DNA, the CDR3 is TGTGCCAGCAGCTTAGGGGGAGGGGTCTACGAGCAGTACTTC. This encodes CASSLGGGVYEQYF.

This clone was detected once. The chain couples TRBV7-9 to TRBJ2-5; D unclear. V was shortened by 5 bases and J by 2 bases, with 12 bases between the two germline ends. Germline V CDR1 and CDR2: SEHNR, FQNEAQ (reference sequence). This CDR3 has 14 residues. The CDR3 DNA sequence: TGTGCCAGCAGCCAACCGGTCCTACAAGAGACCCAGTACTTC. Amino acids: CASSQPVLQETQYF.

The chain couples TRBV5-4 to TRBJ2-3, with D possibly TRBD1 on 6 matching bases. The V gene lost 4 bases and the J gene lost 0 bases, with 12 bases spanning the gap. The CDR3 sequence is 15 residues long. The germline V gene has CDR1 SGHNT and CDR2 YYREEE (reference sequence). The CDR3 loop is CASSRGGPSTDTQYF. The CDR3, as DNA: TGTGCCAGCAGCCGAGGGGGTCCTAGCACAGATACGCAGTATTTT.

The chain recombines TRBV7-9 with TRBJ2-3, with 9 bases fitting TRBD2. The CDR3 loop spans 14 amino acids. Trimming cost V 8 bases and J 0 bases; bases outside gene matches: 3. Looked up from germline, CDR1 is SEHNR and CDR2 is FQNEAQ (reference sequence). CDR3 sequence reads: CASGTSSSTDTQYF. The CDR3 DNA is TGTGCCAGCGGGACTAGCTCTAGCACAGATACGCAGTATTTT.

This chain joins TRBV9 and TRBJ1-5; D is possibly TRBD1 (5 bases). Trimming took 0 bases from V and 6 from J, leaving 13 bases between them. The length of the CDR3 is 15 residues. CDR1 and CDR2 (germline): SGDLS, YYNGEE. The CDR3 sequence is CASSVAGQGGQPQHF. In nucleotides, the CDR3 is TGTGCCAGCAGCGTAGCTGGTCAGGGCGGTCAGCCCCAGCATTTT.

The chain recombines TRBV18 with TRBJ1-2; D gene uncertain. The CDR3 is 14 amino acids. Germline loops: CDR1 KGHSH, CDR2 LQKENI. Trimming shortened V by 3 bases and J by 6 bases, and 14 bases separated the two germline ends. The CDR3 nucleotides read TGTGCCAGCTCACCGACCTCAGACCGTGATGGCTACACCTTC. Translated, it gives CASSPTSDRDGYTF.

This chain links TRBV28 with TRBJ1-2; no firm D call. This CDR3 is 10 amino acids long. Per the germline V gene, CDR1 is MDHEN and CDR2 is SYDVKM. Trimming took off 5 bases at V and 10 bases at J, with 8 bases between the two ends. The CDR3 nucleotides read TGTGCCAGCAGTCAAAAGGCCTACACCTTC. Amino acid sequence: CASSQKAYTF.

This clone was counted many times. At one end the junction does not follow the germline gene, possibly because of a read error. The genes are TRBV7-7 and TRBJ2-5, with TRBD2 identical over 8 bases. Germline values: CDR1 SSHAT, CDR2 FNYEAQ (reference sequence). This CDR3 comprises 16 residues. The CDR3 loop reads CASSPPTSALEAAQYF. The CDR3, as DNA: TGTGCTAGCAGCCCCCCGACTAGCGCCTTAGAGGCGGCCCAGTACTTC.

This clone was detected many times. This chain links TRBV7-2 with TRBJ2-3; possible D gene TRBD2, 5 bases. Germline lookup yields CDR1 SGHTA and CDR2 FQGNSA. Trimming shortened V by 4 bases and J by 2 bases, and 10 bases separated the two germline ends. The CDR3 spans 14 residues. As DNA, the CDR3 is TGTGCCAGCAGCTCGGACGGGAACACAGATACGCAGTATTTT. Amino acids: CASSSDGNTDTQYF.

The sample holds one count of this clone. V usage is TRBV7-6 and J usage is TRBJ2-5; D unclear. In germline, CDR1 is SGHVS, CDR2 FNYEAQ. Trimming stripped 1 base from V and 5 bases from J, with 8 bases between. The CDR3 has 13 residues. CDR3 bases: TGTGCCAGCAGCTTAGTGCATCGGGAGACCCAGTACTTC. Translating gives CASSLVHRETQYF.

The V and J genes are TRBV6-6 and TRBJ1-1; D perhaps matches TRBD1 (5 bases). The CDR3 spans 13 residues. In germline, CDR1 is MNHNY, CDR2 SVGAGI (reference sequence). Trimming removed 10 bases at V and 3 bases at J, with 15 bases between. The CDR3 nucleotides are TGTGCCACCGCGGAACGGGGGGACACTGAAGCTTTCTTT. Its translation: CATAERGDTEAFF.

The genes are TRBV18 and TRBJ1-2; TRBD1 matches at 9 bases. In germline, CDR1 is KGHSH, CDR2 LQKENI. V lost 6 bases, J lost 6 bases, and 11 bases stayed unmatched. The length of the CDR3 is 15 residues. Written as DNA, the CDR3 is TGTGCCAGCTCGCCAACACAGGGGGCATCGGATGGCTACACCTTC. This sequence encodes CASSPTQGASDGYTF.